Shown below are 21 T cell receptor beta chains from a single sample sequenced in a study of blood T cells in healthy people across ages. Combining a sample-barcoded 5' primer with a J-beta primer mix, a second PCR ran for roughly 7 to 12 cycles. TCRdb reanalysed the 5' RACE reads using MiXCR and keeps one entry per CDR3 protein. The repertoire consists of around 500,000 distinct CDR3 sequences, with over 25% occurring once and the leading ten covering 3% to 4.5%. A further study also used this sample, focusing on T cells of mothers and their children.

Sequenced input: blood. Source of these receptors: a boy between 2 and 10 years old in good health.

This clonotype turned up a few times. CDR3: CAIGGQDYEQYF. The CDR3 DNA sequence: TGTGCCATCGGTGGACAGGACTACGAGCAGTACTTC. The rearrangement joins TRBV10-3 to TRBJ2-7; TRBD1 agrees at 7 bases. The CDR3 has 12 amino acids. The V and J ends lost 8 bases and 3 bases, in that order; junction bases with no gene match: 4. Per germline, CDR1 ENHRY and CDR2 SYGVKD.

As for this clonotype: This may be a read error, as it is one base from a much larger clone. The chain joins TRBV3-1 to TRBJ2-7; D call uncertain. Germline V lookup: CDR1 LGHDT, CDR2 YNNKEL (reference sequence). V lost 5 bases and J lost 3, with 5 bases in between. This CDR3 has 11 residues. The DNA for the CDR3 is TGTGCCAGCAGCATAGACTACGAGCAGTACTTC. Translated, it gives CASSIDYEQYF.

The chain couples TRBV12-3 or TRBV12-4 to TRBJ2-3, with unresolved D. CDR3 length equals 15 residues. V was trimmed by 3 bases and J by 5 bases, leaving 15 bases between them. The CDR3: CASSFNPGNQDTQYF. CDR3 nucleotides: TGTGCCAGCAGTTTCAACCCCGGCAACCAAGATACGCAGTATTTT.

J is TRBJ1-2 and V is TRBV30; weak D call: TRBD1 (6 bases). Trimming stripped 4 bases from V and 2 bases from J, with 11 bases between. Germline-derived CDR1 and CDR2 are GTSNPN and SVGIG (reference sequence). The CDR3 has 13 amino acids. The CDR3 sequence is CAWNEGTNYGYTF. The CDR3 region has the DNA TGTGCCTGGAATGAAGGGACAAACTATGGCTACACCTTC. Variable domain in full (rest from reference TRBV30 and TRBJ1-2): SQTIHQWPATLVQPVGSPLSLECTVEGTSNPNLYWYRQAAGRGLQLLFYSVGIGQISSEVPQNLSASRPQDRQFILSSKKLLLSDSGFYLCAWNEGTNYGYTFGSGTRLTVV.

This sequence joins TRBV6-6 and TRBJ2-2, with 7 bases that match TRBD1. V was clipped by 10 bases and J by 6 bases; unmatched bases: 8. CDR3 length equals 13 residues. Germline V gene data show CDR1 as MNHNY and CDR2 as SVGAGI (reference sequence). The chain's CDR3 is CAIDRDAAGELFF. The DNA for the CDR3 is TGTGCCATCGACAGGGATGCTGCCGGGGAGCTGTTTTTT.

The rearrangement joins TRBV20-1 to TRBJ2-5; TRBD1 matches 7 bases. CDR3 length: 12 residues. Germline CDR1 reads DFQATT; CDR2 reads SNEGSKA (reference sequence). V shed 6 bases, J shed 4 bases, and the junction held 5 bases outside the gene matches. The CDR3 DNA follows: TGCAGTGCCAGACAGGGCTCAGAGACCCAGTACTTC. Translation: CSARQGSETQYF.

This clonotype came up a few times. This sequence joins TRBV5-5 and TRBJ2-2, with unresolved D. V was pared by 6 bases and J by 4 bases, with 13 bases between. This CDR3 is built from 14 residues. The germline V gene encodes CDR1 SGHKS and CDR2 YYEKEE (reference sequence). The CDR3 coding sequence is TGTGCCAGCACCCTTGGTCCGTTCACCGGGGAGCTGTTTTTT. Translation: CASTLGPFTGELFF.

This clonotype was observed a few times. This rearrangement joins TRBV14 to TRBJ2-7, with D perhaps assigned TRBD1 or TRBD2 (5 bases each). The CDR3 loop spans 14 amino acids. Deletions cut 4 bases from V and 9 bases from J, with 19 bases between. Looked up from germline, CDR1 is SGHDN and CDR2 is FVKESK. The CDR3 coding sequence is TGTGCCAGCAGCCCTCTAGCCGGGGCCGACGGGCAGTACTTC. Its protein is CASSPLAGADGQYF. Full variable domain (rest looked up from reference TRBV14 and TRBJ2-7): EAGVTQFPSHSVIEKGQTVTLRCDPISGHDNLYWYRRVMGKEIKFLLHFVKESKQDESGMPNNRFLAERTGGTYSTLKVQPAELEDSGVYFCASSPLAGADGQYFGPGTRLTVT.

The V call is TRBV7-3, the J call TRBJ2-3, with 8 bases aligning to TRBD2. The germline V gene encodes CDR1 SGHTA and CDR2 FQGTGA. The length of the CDR3 is 15 residues. The ends lost 2 bases at V and 1 base at J; junction bases unmatched: 2. The CDR3 DNA sequence: TGTGCCAGCAGCTTACAAGCGGGGGGCACAGATACGCAGTATTTT. Protein product: CASSLQAGGTDTQYF.

This clonotype was observed a handful of times. This sequence joins TRBV5-1 and TRBJ2-2; TRBD2 matches 9 bases. This CDR3 has 15 residues. The germline V gene encodes CDR1 SGHRS and CDR2 YFSETQ. V dropped 8 bases and J dropped 0; count of bases not matched to a gene: 5. The CDR3 loop is CASLAGYANTGELFF. CDR3 coding DNA: TGCGCCAGTCTAGCGGGGTACGCGAACACCGGGGAGCTGTTTTTT. Looking up the rest from reference TRBV5-1 and TRBJ2-2 gives the full variable domain: KAGVTQTPRYLIKTRGQQVTLSCSPISGHRSVSWYQQTPGQGLQFLFEYFSETQRNKGNFPGRFSGRQFSNSRSEMNVSTLELGDSALYLCASLAGYANTGELFFGEGSRLTVL.

J is TRBJ1-5 and V is TRBV6-5; no definite D call. V lost 0 bases and J lost 1, with 7 bases in between. Germline loops: CDR1 MNHEY, CDR2 SVGAGI. The CDR3 contains 15 residues. This CDR3 is CASSYSAVSNQPQHF. The CDR3 bases are TGTGCCAGCAGTTACTCGGCGGTAAGCAATCAGCCCCAGCATTTT.

The chain links TRBV4-1 to TRBJ2-2; tentative D call: TRBD2 (5 bases). Trimming shortened V by 4 bases and J by 4 bases, and 16 bases separated the two germline ends. Per the germline V gene, CDR1 is MGHRA and CDR2 is YSYEKL. There are 16 residues in the CDR3. The CDR3 spells CASSPRPSGGTGELFF. CDR3 nucleotide sequence: TGCGCCAGCAGCCCAAGACCAAGCGGCGGCACCGGGGAGCTGTTTTTT.

This clonotype has a single count. This rearrangement joins TRBV20-1 to TRBJ2-7; D remains unclear. CDR1 and CDR2 from the germline V gene are DFQATT and SNEGSKA (reference sequence). V shed 0 bases and J shed 7 bases, with 7 bases lying between them. The CDR3 is 11 amino acids. The CDR3 sequence: CSARDSREQYF. The CDR3 DNA is TGCAGTGCTAGAGATTCGAGGGAGCAGTACTTC.

The chain employs TRBV5-1 and TRBJ2-1, with 8 bases aligning to TRBD2. Trimming at V came to 4 bases and at J to 0 bases, leaving 6 bases not matched to a gene. Germline V gene data show CDR1 as SGHRS and CDR2 as YFSETQ. CDR3 length equals 16 residues. The CDR3 nucleotides are TGCGCCAGCAGCCCGTGGGCGGGAGGCTCCTACAATGAGCAGTTCTTC. It codes for CASSPWAGGSYNEQFF.

This clonotype came up a few times. V gene TRBV7-2 combines with J gene TRBJ2-5; TRBD2 agrees at 8 bases. CDR3 length equals 16 residues. CDR1 is SGHTA and CDR2 is FQGNSA in the germline V gene. V was pared by 6 bases and J by 1 base, with 10 bases of the junction left unmatched. As DNA, the CDR3 is TGTGCCAGCAGTCGTCCCTACGCGGGAGGCCAAGAGACCCAGTACTTC. Its protein product is CASSRPYAGGQETQYF.

This clonotype was observed a handful of times. The genes are TRBV4-2 and TRBJ2-7, with TRBD1 identical over 11 bases. With 0 bases clipped from V and 1 base from J, the junction kept 11 bases outside the gene matches. The V gene's germline CDR1 is LGHNA and CDR2 YNFKEQ. The CDR3 runs 19 residues. The CDR3 here is CASSQDLVWDRGYSYEQYF. The CDR3 DNA reads TGTGCCAGCAGCCAAGATCTAGTGTGGGACAGGGGGTATTCCTACGAGCAGTACTTC.

In its sample, this clonotype was seen a few times. This rearrangement joins TRBV7-9 to TRBJ1-4; tentative D call: TRBD1 (6 bases). CDR3 length: 15 residues. The V gene's germline CDR1 is SEHNR and CDR2 FQNEAQ (reference sequence). Trimming cost V 5 bases and J 3 bases, with 13 bases left between them. The CDR3 loop is CASSGGRIPNEKLFF. The CDR3 DNA sequence: TGTGCCAGCAGCGGGGGGCGGATACCTAATGAAAAACTGTTTTTT.

The chain carries TRBV5-1 and TRBJ2-7; TRBD2 might be the D (6 bases). The CDR3 totals 14 residues. Trimming removed 2 bases at V and 2 bases at J, with 11 bases between. Germline V gene data show CDR1 as SGHRS and CDR2 as YFSETQ. The CDR3 DNA is TGCGCCAGCAGCTTTCCCGGAGGGACCTACGAGCAGTACTTC. Translated: CASSFPGGTYEQYF.

V and J are TRBV6-1 and TRBJ2-2, with D hard to call. This CDR3 contains 13 residues. Trimming removed 2 bases at V and 10 bases at J, with 11 bases between. CDR1 is MNHNS, CDR2 SASEGT, per germline. The CDR3 sequence: CASSELGPEELFF. The DNA of the CDR3 is TGTGCCAGCAGTGAATTAGGTCCAGAGGAGCTGTTTTTT.

The genes are TRBV20-1 and TRBJ2-5, with TRBD2 matching over 8 bases. The J call may be in error: the DNA end matches TRBJ2-1 better. The CDR3 contains 14 residues. Germline V gives CDR1 DFQATT, CDR2 SNEGSKA (reference sequence). The CDR3 DNA reads as TGCAGTGCTAGGGTTGGCGGGAGCGGGGGTGAGCAGTTCTTC. Translating it yields CSARVGGSGGEQFF.

The genes are TRBV1 and TRBJ2-5; the table names TRBD1, a call not compared with the DNA. TRBV1 represents a pseudogene. This CDR3 is 15 amino acids long. CDR3 DNA: TGCACCAGCAGCCGGACAGGGAGTCCGCGGGGGACCCAGTACTTC. It specifies CTSSRTGSPRGTQYF.